This is a list of T cell receptor beta chains from one sample in a study of blood T cell repertoires in COVID-19. Using immunoSEQ multiplex PCR, the repertoire was profiled, and TCRdb retains in-frame clones only, with some absent. The sample lists 60,000 to 70,000 clones; around nine tenths were seen once. The material sequenced was peripheral blood. The receptor source for this set is a woman between 55 and 75 years old with acute or convalescent COVID-19. Both conserved end residues are part of each CDR3. Each record gives: clone size, D gene, V gene, J gene, CDR3 DNA, CDR3 protein. A D gene is named only where the DNA matches it firmly. Rows give clone size only sometimes, using once, few, many, or a class for an expanded clone.

.	TRBD1	TRBV12-5	TRBJ2-1	TGTGCTAGTGGCCTTGGGACAGGGTTTTTGGGTGAGCAGTTCTTC	CASGLGTGFLGEQFF
.	.	TRBV9	TRBJ2-2	TGTGCCAGCAGCGCGCGTGTCACCGGGGAGCTGTTTTTT	CASSARVTGELFF
.	.	TRBV5-1	TRBJ2-5	TGCGCCAGCAAGAGGTCAGATGGGGAGACCCAGTACTTC	CASKRSDGETQYF
.	.	TRBV4-2	TRBJ1-5	TGTGCCAGCAGCCAAGGGGGGGGGATTAGCAATCAGCCCCAGCATTTT	CASSQGGGISNQPQHF
few	TRBD1	TRBV12-3/TRBV12-4	TRBJ1-1	TGTGCCACCACAGGGGGGGAGACTGAAGCTTTCTTT	CATTGGETEAFF
.	.	TRBV10-1	TRBJ2-3	TGCGCCAGTGGGCACGGCACAGATACGCAGTATTTT	CASGHGTDTQYF
.	.	TRBV10-3	TRBJ1-2	TGTGCCATCAGTGGCCCTCCCCAGGGGTTTAACTATGGCTACACCTTC	CAISGPPQGFNYGYTF
.	.	TRBV3-1/TRBV3-2	TRBJ1-4	TGTGCCAGCAGCCAAGAGGTGAGGGAAAAACTGTTTTTT	CASSQEVREKLFF
few	.	TRBV12-5	TRBJ2-3	TGTGCTAGTGGTTTGAGCGGGAGCACAGATACGCAGTATTTT	CASGLSGSTDTQYF
.	.	TRBV18	TRBJ2-5	TGTGCCAGCTCACCTGCCGGGTTATCTCAAGAGACCCAGTACTTC	CASSPAGLSQETQYF
few	.	TRBV6-2/TRBV6-3	TRBJ1-2	TGTGCCAGCAGTTACTCGATGTCAGGTCTCAATGGCTACACCTTC	CASSYSMSGLNGYTF
.	.	TRBV14	TRBJ2-1	TGTGCCAGCAGCCAGGCAGGGCGGTACAATGAGCAGTTCTTC	CASSQAGRYNEQFF
.	TRBD2	TRBV19	TRBJ2-1	TGTGCCAGTGGGGGCGGGAGGGCCTACAATGAGCAGTTCTTC	CASGGGRAYNEQFF
.	TRBD1	TRBV9	TRBJ1-5	TGTGCCAGCAGCGTAGCCCCTAAACAGGGGGATCAGCCCCAGCATTTT	CASSVAPKQGDQPQHF
.	TRBD1	TRBV30	TRBJ1-1	TGTGCCTGGAGCCCAACAGGGGGACGGACTGAAGCTTTCTTT	CAWSPTGGRTEAFF
.	TRBD2	TRBV6-6	TRBJ2-5	TGTGCCAGCAGCCGAGCGGGAGTGCCCTTAGAGACCCAGTACTTC	CASSRAGVPLETQYF
.	TRBD1	TRBV18	TRBJ1-1	TGTGCCAGCTCAGTTACAGGGGTGGGGACTGAAGCTTTCTTT	CASSVTGVGTEAFF
.	TRBD1	TRBV5-1	TRBJ1-2	TGCGCCAGCAGCTTGGCGGTCCCAACAGGGGGCTATGGCTACACCTTC	CASSLAVPTGGYGYTF
.	.	TRBV21-1	TRBJ1-1	TGTGCCAGCAGCAAAATACAAGTTAACTACATGAACACTGAAGCTTTCTTT	CASSKIQVNYMNTEAFF
.	.	TRBV7-7	TRBJ2-2	TGTGCCAGCAGCTTAAATAACGGGGAGCTGTTTTTT	CASSLNNGELFF
.	TRBD2	TRBV10-3	TRBJ2-1	TGTGCCATCAGTCCACTAGCGGGGATCTCTACCAATGAGCAGTTCTTC	CAISPLAGISTNEQFF
once	TRBD1	TRBV28	TRBJ1-2	TGTGCCAGCAGTTTACCGGGACAGGGGAACTATGGCTACACCTTC	CASSLPGQGNYGYTF
.	.	TRBV27	TRBJ1-6	TGTGCCAGCAGTTTATCGAGTGTGGGCAGGGTAGTAGTTAATTCACCCCTCCACTTT	CASSLSSVGRVVVNSPLHF
once	.	TRBV11-2	TRBJ2-1	TGTGCCAGCAGCCGGACAGACTACAATGAGCAGTTCTTC	CASSRTDYNEQFF
.	.	TRBV5-1	TRBJ1-4	TGCGCCAGCAGCGCCGGGGGTTCTAATGAAAAACTGTTTTTT	CASSAGGSNEKLFF
once	.	TRBV27	TRBJ2-1	TGTGCCAGCAGTTCGATTACCGCAGACAATGAGCAGTTCTTC	CASSSITADNEQFF
.	TRBD1	TRBV19	TRBJ1-1	TGTGCCAGTAGTCCGACAGGGGATAACACTGAAGCTTTCTTT	CASSPTGDNTEAFF
.	.	TRBV7-9	TRBJ1-2	TGTGCCAGCAGCTTAGTAGGCGGAACTAACTATGGCTACACCTTC	CASSLVGGTNYGYTF
.	.	TRBV6-5	TRBJ2-1	TGTGCCAGCACCGCCTCTAGCGGACAGCTCCAAGGGCAGTTCTTC	CASTASSGQLQGQFF
.	.	TRBV6-5	TRBJ1-5	TGTGCCAGCAGTTACGGAGGAGGGAAACAGCCCCAGCATTTT	CASSYGGGKQPQHF
.	.	TRBV19	TRBJ2-3	TGTGCCAGTAGTATCGCGGTCGAGACCTTCCAGTATTTT	CASSIAVETFQYF
.	.	TRBV7-9	TRBJ1-5	TGTGCCAGCAGCGTGGGGGGGAAGGATCAGCCCCAGCATTTT	CASSVGGKDQPQHF
once	TRBD2	TRBV4-2	TRBJ2-3	TGTGCCAGCAGCCAAGACAGCCAACTAGCGGCTAGCACAGATACGCAGTATTTT	CASSQDSQLAASTDTQYF